The present T cell receptor beta chain was sequenced within a study of naive and memory T cell subsets. Study observations and caveats: Naive repertoires, especially CD8, held a few larger clonotypes, possibly memory cells re-expressing CD45RA. Expression changes during T cell differentiation may affect RNA-based TCR counts.

The CDR3 runs 17 residues. Trimming cost V 4 bases and J 0 bases, with 17 bases left between them. CDR1 and CDR2 from the germline V gene are SGHDT and YYEEEE. Two oligonucleotides, mixed equimolar, formed the beta constant-region primer covering TRBC1 and TRBC2. The ligated cDNA underwent four PCR rounds using SP2 and nested alpha and beta constant-region primers. MiXCR, applied by TCRdb to the UMI-ligation and nested PCR reads, yields one record per CDR3 protein. The sample comprises around 160,000 distinct CDR3 sequences, approximately 24% of which are singletons, and roughly 0.1% rests with the top ten. To note about this clonotype: Its specificity is unknown.

The sequence was collected from a human donor in good health. Sequenced: naive CD4+ T cells from blood. The V and J genes are TRBV5-6 and TRBJ2-1, with D perhaps TRBD2 (6 bases). The CDR3 DNA sequence: TGTGCCAGCAGCCGGGTGGGAGGTTCTAGCTCCTACAATGAGCAGTTCTTC. Its translation: CASSRVGGSSSYNEQFF.